These 22 T cell receptor beta chains were sequenced from one sample in a study of T cell clonality in common variable immunodeficiency. Assay used: immunoSEQ multiplex PCR; TCRdb lists only in-frame clones, some missing. This sample carries about 39,000 clones, none of them present only once. Sequencing was carried out using peripheral blood mononuclear cells. These receptors were collected from a person aged 18 to 70 in good health.

This clone was seen many times. The read gets to within 3 residues of the CDR3 end, and the germline J gene fills in the rest. V usage is TRBV7-6 and J usage is TRBJ2-7, with 9 bases fitting TRBD2. This CDR3 region has 15 residues. Trimming cost V 5 bases and J 2 bases; bases outside gene matches: 7. Per the germline V gene, CDR1 is SGHVS and CDR2 is FNYEAQ. The covered CDR3 bases are TGTGCCAGCAGCGAGCTAGCGGGAACAACCTACGAG. Its translation: CASSELAGTTYE. The whole CDR3 is CASSELAGTTYEQYF.

This clone has a count of ten or more. The CDR3 end lies 3 residues beyond the end of the read and is filled in from the germline J gene. The V call is TRBV2, the J call TRBJ1-3; D might be TRBD1 (6 bases). CDR1 is SNHLY, CDR2 FYNNEI, per germline. This CDR3 is built from 13 residues. Trimming left V 3 bases short and J 4 bases short, with 7 bases between. The CDR3 bases that were read are TGTGCCAGCAGTGAGGACAGCGGAAACACC. Translating gives CASSEDSGNT. The full CDR3 sequence reads CASSEDSGNTIYF.

On this clone: The read is 3 residues too short to cover the CDR3 end, so that end is filled in from the germline J gene. This rearrangement joins TRBV10-2 to TRBJ2-7, with 9 nucleotides matching TRBD2. J lost 5 bases, V lost 6 bases, and 5 bases had no gene match. Looked up from germline, CDR1 is WSHSY and CDR2 is SAAADI. The CDR3 is made up of 13 amino acids. CDR3: CASRLAGEDEQYF. Incomplete CDR3 DNA: TGCGCCAGCAGATTAGCGGGAGAGGACGAG.

In this sample, this clone turned up a few times. One junction end does not reproduce the germline sequence, and a read error may be involved. The read terminates 3 residues ahead of where the CDR3 ends, so the germline J gene completes it. Other DNA sequences from this sample encode an identical CDR3 as well. J is TRBJ1-3 and V is TRBV7-9; possible D gene TRBD1, 6 bases. The germline V gene encodes CDR1 SEHNR and CDR2 FQNEAQ (reference sequence). CDR3 length equals 14 residues. The CDR3 loop is CASSPQGIRNTIYF. The part of the CDR3 DNA that was read is TGTGCCAGCAGCCCACAGGGCATAAGAAACACG.

This clone was observed many times. CDR3 DNA (partial): TGTGCCAGCAGTGGGCCCAGGGTCGGCTATGGC. Translation: CASSGPRVGYG. The full CDR3 protein reads CASSGPRVGYGYTF. This rearrangement joins TRBV6-1 to TRBJ1-2; a weak D match, TRBD1 (5 bases). Sequencing ends 3 residues short of the CDR3 end; the germline J gene provides the rest. This CDR3 region has 14 residues. V shed 4 bases and J shed 4 bases, with 13 bases lying between them. CDR1 and CDR2 from the germline V gene are MNHNS and SASEGT.

This clone was seen ten or more times. Read sequence stops 3 residues before the CDR3 end, and the germline J gene provides the missing end. The chain is built from TRBV19 and TRBJ2-7; 7 bases map to TRBD2. This CDR3 contains 14 residues. V was clipped by 6 bases and J by 2 bases; unmatched bases: 7. Germline CDR1 is LNHDA and CDR2 is SQIVND (reference sequence). The CDR3 is CASSHQAGAYEQYF. CDR3 bases read: TGTGCCAGTAGCCATCAGGCGGGGGCCTACGAG.

At least ten counts were recorded for this clone. This CDR3 reads CASSLVDKNTEAFF. The part of the CDR3 DNA that was read is TGTGCCAGCAGCTTAGTGGACAAGAACACTGAA. The V gene is TRBV7-9, the J gene TRBJ1-1; D is possibly TRBD1 (5 bases). The CDR3 extends 3 residues past the end of the read, so its final part is completed from the germline J gene. Per the germline V gene, CDR1 is SEHNR and CDR2 is FQNEAQ (reference sequence). V was pared by 1 base and J by 1 base, with 7 bases between. The CDR3 contains 14 residues.

This clone was recorded many times. The DNA ends 3 residues before the CDR3 does, and the rest of the CDR3 is filled in from the germline J gene. The rearrangement joins TRBV28 to TRBJ2-7; 7 nucleotides match TRBD1. Germline CDR1 MDHEN, CDR2 SYDVKM. The CDR3 loop spans 14 amino acids. With 5 bases clipped from V and 3 bases from J, the junction kept 7 bases outside the gene matches. CDR3 amino acids: CASSAGQALYEQYF. CDR3 DNA, as far as it was read: TGTGCCAGCAGTGCCGGACAGGCCCTCTACGAG.

This clone appeared many times. The read ends 3 residues early relative to the CDR3; the germline J gene fills the gap. The V gene is TRBV2, the J gene TRBJ2-7, with 11 bases aligning to TRBD2. This CDR3 region has 14 residues. The V gene's germline CDR1 is SNHLY and CDR2 FYNNEI. V dropped 6 bases and J dropped 5; count of bases not matched to a gene: 6. Partial CDR3 DNA: TGTGCCAGCAGCGACTCGGGACTAGCGGACGAG. Residues: CASSDSGLADE. The CDR3 in full is CASSDSGLADEQYF.

This clone came up many times. Sequencing ends 3 residues short of the CDR3 end; the germline J gene provides the rest. This chain connects TRBV28 to TRBJ2-1; 8 bases match TRBD2. Germline V gene sequence: CDR1 MDHEN, CDR2 SYDVKM. The CDR3 is 17 amino acids. Trimming removed 0 bases from V and 6 bases from J; junction bases left unmatched: 10. The DNA read from the CDR3 is TGTGCCAGCAGTTTATGCAGTACTAGCGGAGAAACCAATGAG. Its translation: CASSLCSTSGETNE. The whole CDR3 reads CASSLCSTSGETNEQFF.

This clone has ten or more counts. The read terminates 3 residues ahead of where the CDR3 ends, so the germline J gene completes it. The V and J genes are TRBV29-1 and TRBJ2-1, with D perhaps TRBD2 (5 bases). The CDR3 loop spans 14 amino acids. The V end was cut by 5 bases, the J end by 1 base, with 12 bases between. CDR1 is SQVTM and CDR2 is ANQGSEA in the germline V gene. The sequenced CDR3 bases are TGCAGCGTTAAGAGGGTAGAATCCTACAATGAG. It encodes CSVKRVESYNE. The CDR3 as a whole reads CSVKRVESYNEQFF.

This clone was counted at least ten times. The read falls 3 residues short of the CDR3 end, and the missing part is taken from the germline J gene. The chain couples TRBV7-3 to TRBJ2-7; 8 nucleotides line up with TRBD1. The CDR3 totals 18 residues. J was trimmed by 5 bases and V by 1 base; bases with no gene match: 16. CDR1 is SGHTA and CDR2 is FQGTGA in the germline V gene. The CDR3 loop is CASSLKPHSGQGPHEQYF. The CDR3 bases that were read are TGTGCCAGCAGCTTAAAACCCCACTCCGGACAGGGACCCCACGAG. The full variable domain, rest sourced from reference TRBV7-3 and TRBJ2-7, is GAGVSQTPSNKVTEKGKYVELRCDPISGHTALYWYRQSLGQGPEFLIYFQGTGAADDSGLPNDRFFAVRPEGSVSTLKIQRTERGDSAVYLCASSLKPHSGQGPHEQYFGPGTRLTVT.

This clone has a count of ten or more. Sequencing ends 3 residues short of the CDR3 end; the germline J gene provides the rest. The rearrangement joins TRBV5-1 to TRBJ2-5; D gene uncertain. Per germline, CDR1 SGHRS and CDR2 YFSETQ. V lost 0 bases and J lost 4, with 4 bases in between. CDR3 length: 12 amino acids. The sequenced CDR3 bases are TGCGCCAGCAGCTTGGCTAGAGAGACC. Encoded protein: CASSLARET. The CDR3 in its entirety is CASSLARETQYF.

In regard to this clone: The CDR3 extends 3 residues past the end of the read, so its final part is completed from the germline J gene. The V gene is TRBV6-1, the J gene TRBJ2-3, with 7 positions matching TRBD1. The CDR3 is 14 residues long. Germline V gives CDR1 MNHNS, CDR2 SASEGT. The CDR3 reads CASSGQGGQETQYF. The part of the CDR3 DNA that was read is TGTGCCAGCAGTGGACAGGGCGGCCAAGAGACG.

This clone was counted at least ten times. The CDR3 region is CASSERHSQPQHF. The CDR3 bases that were read are TGTGCCAGCAGTGAGCGCCACAGCCAGCCC. The chain employs TRBV2 and TRBJ1-5; D is unresolved. The read terminates 3 residues before the CDR3 end, so the remaining end is supplied by the germline J gene. The CDR3 covers 13 residues. Germline loops: CDR1 SNHLY, CDR2 FYNNEI. V dropped 3 bases and J dropped 7 bases, with 10 bases sitting between them.

This clone was found many times. The read falls 3 residues short of the CDR3 end, and the missing part is taken from the germline J gene. This chain joins TRBV29-1 and TRBJ1-1, with no clear D. CDR3 length: 13 residues. V was pared by 4 bases and J by 0 bases, with 9 bases between. Germline V lookup: CDR1 SQVTM, CDR2 ANQGSEA. The CDR3 spells CSVAASLNTEAFF. The CDR3 bases that were read are TGCAGCGTTGCCGCGAGTTTGAACACTGAA.

Concerning this clone: From the germline J gene comes the end of the CDR3, since the read stops 3 residues before it. The chain links TRBV7-7 to TRBJ2-1, with D possibly TRBD1 on 5 matching bases. The CDR3 consists of 15 residues. V was shortened by 5 bases and J by 1 base, with 12 bases between the two germline ends. Germline V CDR1 and CDR2: SSHAT, FNYEAQ (reference sequence). This CDR3 is CASSARQTSYNEQFF. The CDR3 DNA, read in part, is TGTGCCAGCAGCGCCAGACAGACTTCCTACAATGAG.

This clone was counted between two and nine times. The read halts 3 residues ahead of the CDR3 end, with the missing end drawn from the germline J gene. The sample contains more than one DNA sequence encoding this CDR3. V gene TRBV18 combines with J gene TRBJ2-3, with a weak D call TRBD2 (5 bases). The CDR3 covers 16 residues. V shed 6 bases and J shed 7 bases, with 23 bases lying between them. The V gene's germline CDR1 is KGHSH and CDR2 LQKENI. CDR3 region: CASSPSPSYQPYTQYF. The covered CDR3 bases are TGTGCCAGCTCCCCGTCGCCTAGCTATCAACCATATACG.

A note on this clone: The CDR3 goes on 3 residues after the read ends, and that part is filled in from the germline J gene. The chain uses TRBV6-1 and TRBJ1-2, with D unresolved. The germline V gene has CDR1 MNHNS and CDR2 SASEGT. The CDR3 spans 15 residues. CDR3 protein: CASSELAGSTDTYTF. Partial CDR3 DNA: TGTGCCAGCAGTGAACTAGCGGGAAGCACAGATACC.

In its sample, this clone was seen many times. The CDR3 end is not reached by the read, which stops 3 residues before it; the germline J gene fills it in. The rearrangement links TRBV19 to TRBJ1-1; TRBD1 agrees at 9 bases. With 6 bases clipped from V and 1 base from J, the junction kept 0 bases outside the gene matches. The CDR3 consists of 13 residues. Germline V gene sequence: CDR1 LNHDA, CDR2 SQIVND (reference sequence). CDR3 bases read: TGTGCCAGTAGGGGACAGGGGAACACTGAA. Encoded protein: CASRGQGNTE. The full CDR3 protein is CASRGQGNTEAFF.

This clone was recorded many times. Read data end 3 residues before the CDR3 end; the end is taken from the germline J gene. The V call is TRBV7-2, the J call TRBJ1-2; tentative D call: TRBD1 (6 bases). V gave up 1 base and J gave up 5 bases, with 11 bases separating them. Germline V gives CDR1 SGHTA, CDR2 FQGNSA. The CDR3 is 14 amino acids. The CDR3 spells CASSLGTALYGYTF. The sequenced CDR3 bases are TGTGCCAGCAGCTTAGGGACAGCGCTGTATGGC.

This clone was observed many times. The CDR3 end is not reached by the read, which stops 3 residues before it; the germline J gene fills it in. This sequence joins TRBV20-1 and TRBJ1-1; no reliable D call. V was clipped by 0 bases and J by 1 base, with 12 bases between them. Germline CDR1 and CDR2: DFQATT and SNEGSKA (reference sequence). This CDR3 is built from 15 residues. CDR3 DNA, as far as it was read: TGCAGTGCTAGAGATCGGGTCACTGGGAACACTGAA. Residues: CSARDRVTGNTE. The whole CDR3 protein is CSARDRVTGNTEAFF.